Each of the 7 T cell receptor beta chains below was sequenced from the same sample in a study of T cells in Graves' hyperthyroidism and ophthalmopathy. RNA transcripts gave rise to amplified TCR beta CDR3 regions. In the first-round RT-PCR of the TCR CDR3, the HTBI primer set was used. One entry per CDR3 protein, called by TCRdb with MiXCR from the multiplex PCR reads. Of more than 500,000 distinct CDR3 sequences in the sample, 46% are singletons; the top ten hold roughly 19%. Sequenced material: peripheral blood or thyroid tissue (not recorded which). The receptors shown here come from an adult woman with Graves' disease, either hyperthyroidism or ophthalmopathy (not recorded which).

This clonotype was picked up a small number of times. The rearrangement uses TRBV7-2 and TRBJ2-7, with TRBD1 identical over 7 bases. Per germline, CDR1 SGHTA and CDR2 FQGNSA. V dropped 4 bases and J dropped 3; count of bases not matched to a gene: 3. The CDR3 is 13 residues long. The CDR3 spells CASSWTGHYEQYF. The CDR3 DNA is TGTGCCAGCAGCTGGACAGGTCACTACGAGCAGTACTTC.

This clonotype was seen a few times. V and J are TRBV9 and TRBJ1-1; TRBD1 agrees at 7 bases. The CDR3 consists of 14 residues. Germline V lookup: CDR1 SGDLS, CDR2 YYNGEE. The V gene end was trimmed by 4 bases and the J gene end by 8 bases; junction bases not matched to a gene: 11. In DNA form, the CDR3 reads TGTGCCAGCAGCAGGGGACAGTCAACGACCGAAGCTTTCTTT. Protein product: CASSRGQSTTEAFF. Combining the CDR3 with reference TRBV9 and TRBJ1-1 gives the whole variable domain DSGVTQTPKHLITATGQRVTLRCSPRSGDLSVYWYQQSLDQGLQFLIQYYNGEERAKGNILERFSAQQFPDLHSELNLSSLELGDSALYFCASSRGQSTTEAFFGQGTRLTVV.

A note on this clonotype: One junction end does not reproduce the germline sequence, and a read error may be involved. This rearrangement joins TRBV5-1 to TRBJ2-2, with D uncertain. CDR1 and CDR2 from the germline V gene are SGHRS and YFSETQ. The CDR3 extends over 15 amino acids. CDR3 bases: TGTGCCAGCAGCCAAGGTTGGCCCAACACCGGGGAGCTGTTTTTT. Amino acids: CASSQGWPNTGELFF.

The V and J genes are TRBV7-9 and TRBJ2-5; D possibly matches TRBD1 or TRBD2 (7 bases each). This CDR3 spans 15 amino acids. Germline loops: CDR1 SEHNR, CDR2 FQNEAQ (reference sequence). The V end lost 3 bases, the J end lost 5 bases, and 16 bases lay between the germline ends. As DNA, the CDR3 is TGTGCCAGCAGCTTCCAACGACAGGGAGGGGAGACCCAGTACTTC. It yields the protein CASSFQRQGGETQYF.

The V call is TRBV28, the J call TRBJ2-2, with TRBD1 identical over 7 bases. CDR3 length equals 15 residues. V shed 6 bases and J 7 bases; nucleotides not matched to a gene: 11. Per the germline V gene, CDR1 is MDHEN and CDR2 is SYDVKM. The CDR3 region has the DNA TGTGCCAGCAGATCACCTGGACAGGCGAGCGGGGAGCTGTTTTTT. It specifies CASRSPGQASGELFF.

This clonotype has ten or more counts. The chain links TRBV5-5 to TRBJ2-7; no clear D. Germline loops: CDR1 SGHKS, CDR2 YYEKEE (reference sequence). This CDR3 contains 14 residues. V lost 0 bases and J lost 4, with 11 bases in between. This CDR3 is CASSLEAATYEQYF. CDR3 DNA: TGTGCCAGCAGCTTGGAGGCAGCAACTTACGAGCAGTACTTC.

This clonotype came up many times. This chain uses TRBV7-3 with TRBJ1-2; 7 bases align to TRBD1. CDR1 and CDR2 from the germline V gene are SGHTA and FQGTGA. The CDR3 is made up of 13 amino acids. V was clipped by 4 bases and J by 6 bases; unmatched bases: 5. CDR3 amino acids: CASSSSGTDGYTF. DNA of the CDR3: TGTGCCAGCAGCTCCTCGGGGACAGATGGCTACACCTTC.